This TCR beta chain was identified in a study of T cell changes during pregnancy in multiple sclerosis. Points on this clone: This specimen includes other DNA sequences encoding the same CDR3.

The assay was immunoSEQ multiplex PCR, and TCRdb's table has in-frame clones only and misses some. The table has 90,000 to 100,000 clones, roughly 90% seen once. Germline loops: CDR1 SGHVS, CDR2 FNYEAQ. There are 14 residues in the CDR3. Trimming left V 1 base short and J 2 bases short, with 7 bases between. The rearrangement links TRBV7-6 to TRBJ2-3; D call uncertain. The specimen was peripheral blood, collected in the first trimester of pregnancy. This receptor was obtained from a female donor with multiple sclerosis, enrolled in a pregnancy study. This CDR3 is CASSLGANTDTQYF. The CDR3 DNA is TGTGCCAGCAGCTTAGGAGCCAACACAGATACGCAGTATTTT.